Below, one T cell receptor beta chain is given with its context. The sample originates from a study of technical replicates of blood from a few donors. The protocol was immunoSEQ multiplex PCR, while the TCRdb copy is restricted to in-frame clones and leaves out a portion. The sample has 60,000 to 85,000 clones, roughly 90% seen once. The CDR3 runs 13 residues. Per germline, CDR1 MNHEY and CDR2 SVGAGI. V trimming: 7 bases; J trimming: 4 bases; junction bases outside the gene matches: 4. Sequenced material: T cells isolated from PBMCs. The genes are TRBV6-5 and TRBJ2-1; 7 bases are shared with TRBD2. This sequence originates from a human donor in good health. The CDR3, as DNA: TGTGCCAGCAAACTAGCGATATACAATGAGCAGTTCTTC. It translates to CASKLAIYNEQFF.